This T cell receptor (beta chain) was captured by sequencing in a study of blood T cell repertoires in COVID-19. Study information: From the United States, Italy and Spain came samples of acute and convalescent COVID-19. PBMCs, B-cell-depleted T cells, or T cells provided the cDNA or gDNA that made up the material.

In the original processing: Amplification from reference gene primers served as the basis for estimated nucleated cell counts. Produced via immunoSEQ multiplex PCR; TCRdb's table is partial and in-frame only. The DNA was the basis for D and trimming; V, J and clone size are from that table. The table records about 170,000 clones, around 90% of them present only once. In germline, CDR1 is SGDLS, CDR2 YYNGEE. Trimming took 4 bases from V and 2 from J; bases not matched to a gene: 9. The CDR3 is 16 residues long. This receptor was taken from a woman between 45 and 60 years old with acute or convalescent COVID-19. Sample: peripheral blood. The V call is TRBV9, the J call TRBJ2-1, with 7 bases lining up with TRBD1. CDR3: CASSLRTGVTYNEQFF. CDR3 in DNA: TGTGCCAGCAGCCTTCGAACAGGGGTCACCTACAATGAGCAGTTCTTC.